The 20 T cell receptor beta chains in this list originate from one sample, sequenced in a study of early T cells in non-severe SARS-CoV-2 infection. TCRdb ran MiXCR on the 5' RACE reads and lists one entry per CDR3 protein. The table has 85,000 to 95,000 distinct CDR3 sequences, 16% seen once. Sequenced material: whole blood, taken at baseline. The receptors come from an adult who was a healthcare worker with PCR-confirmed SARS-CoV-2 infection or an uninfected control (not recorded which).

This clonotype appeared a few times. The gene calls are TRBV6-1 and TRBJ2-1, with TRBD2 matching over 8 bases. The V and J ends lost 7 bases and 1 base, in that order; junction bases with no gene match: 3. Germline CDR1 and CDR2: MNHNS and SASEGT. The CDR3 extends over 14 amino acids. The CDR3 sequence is CASKLAGSYNEQFF. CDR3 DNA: TGTGCCAGCAAGTTAGCGGGGTCCTACAATGAGCAGTTCTTC.

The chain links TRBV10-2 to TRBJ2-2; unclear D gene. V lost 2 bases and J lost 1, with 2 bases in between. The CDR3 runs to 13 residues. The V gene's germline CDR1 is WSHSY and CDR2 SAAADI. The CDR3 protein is CASSEMNTGELFF. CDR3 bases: TGCGCCAGCAGTGAGATGAACACCGGGGAGCTGTTTTTT.

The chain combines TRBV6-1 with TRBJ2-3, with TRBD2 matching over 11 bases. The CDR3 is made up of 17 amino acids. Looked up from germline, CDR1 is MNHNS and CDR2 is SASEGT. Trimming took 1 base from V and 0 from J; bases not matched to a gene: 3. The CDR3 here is CASSEGGLAGSTDTQYF. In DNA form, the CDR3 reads TGTGCCAGCAGTGAAGGAGGACTAGCGGGTAGCACAGATACGCAGTATTTT.

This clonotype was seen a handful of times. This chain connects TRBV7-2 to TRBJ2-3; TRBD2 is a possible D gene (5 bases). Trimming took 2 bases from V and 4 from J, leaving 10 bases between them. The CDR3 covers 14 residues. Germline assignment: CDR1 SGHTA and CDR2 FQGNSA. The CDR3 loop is CASSLTRTADTQYF. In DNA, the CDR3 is TGTGCCAGCAGCTTAACTAGAACCGCAGATACGCAGTATTTT.

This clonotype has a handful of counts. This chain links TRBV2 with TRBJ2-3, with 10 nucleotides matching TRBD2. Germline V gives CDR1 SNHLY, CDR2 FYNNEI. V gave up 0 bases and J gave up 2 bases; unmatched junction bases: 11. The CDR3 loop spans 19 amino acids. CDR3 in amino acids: CASSEALRVAGGITDTQYF. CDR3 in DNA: TGTGCCAGCAGTGAAGCGCTTCGGGTAGCGGGAGGCATCACAGATACGCAGTATTTT.

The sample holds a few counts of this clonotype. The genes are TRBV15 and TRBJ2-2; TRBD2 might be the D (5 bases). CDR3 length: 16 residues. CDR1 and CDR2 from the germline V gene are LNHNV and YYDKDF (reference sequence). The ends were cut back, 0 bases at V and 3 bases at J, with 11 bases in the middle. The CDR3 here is CATSRDKSGYTGELFF. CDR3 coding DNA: TGTGCCACCAGCAGAGATAAAAGCGGCTACACCGGGGAGCTGTTTTTT.

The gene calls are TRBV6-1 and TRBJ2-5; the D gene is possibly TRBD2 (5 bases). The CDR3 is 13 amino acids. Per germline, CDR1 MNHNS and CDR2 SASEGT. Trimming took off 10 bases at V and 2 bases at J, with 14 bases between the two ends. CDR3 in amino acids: CATRGGGQETQYF. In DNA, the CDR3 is TGTGCCACCAGAGGCGGAGGACAAGAGACCCAGTACTTC.

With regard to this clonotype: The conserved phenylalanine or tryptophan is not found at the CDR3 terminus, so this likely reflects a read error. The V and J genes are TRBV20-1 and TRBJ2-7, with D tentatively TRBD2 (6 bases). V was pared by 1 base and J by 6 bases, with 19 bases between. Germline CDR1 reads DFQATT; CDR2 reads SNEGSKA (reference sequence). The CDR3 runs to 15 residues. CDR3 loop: CSARAGGIGFGEQYI. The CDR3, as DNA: TGCAGTGCTAGAGCCGGCGGGATAGGCTTTGGCGAGCAGTACATC.

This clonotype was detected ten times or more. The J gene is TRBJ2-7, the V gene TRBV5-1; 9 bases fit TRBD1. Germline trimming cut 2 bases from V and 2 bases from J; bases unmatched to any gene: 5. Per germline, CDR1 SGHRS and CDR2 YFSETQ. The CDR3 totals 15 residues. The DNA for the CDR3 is TGCGCCAGCAGCTTTGGAGGGACAGGGACCTACGAGCAGTACTTC. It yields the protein CASSFGGTGTYEQYF.

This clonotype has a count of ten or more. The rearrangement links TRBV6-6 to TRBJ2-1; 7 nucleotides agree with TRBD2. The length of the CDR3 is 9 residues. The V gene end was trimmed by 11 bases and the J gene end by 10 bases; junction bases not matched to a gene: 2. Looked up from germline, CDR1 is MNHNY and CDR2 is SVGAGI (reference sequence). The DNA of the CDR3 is TGTGCCGCGGGAGTCGAGCAGTTCTTC. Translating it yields CAAGVEQFF.

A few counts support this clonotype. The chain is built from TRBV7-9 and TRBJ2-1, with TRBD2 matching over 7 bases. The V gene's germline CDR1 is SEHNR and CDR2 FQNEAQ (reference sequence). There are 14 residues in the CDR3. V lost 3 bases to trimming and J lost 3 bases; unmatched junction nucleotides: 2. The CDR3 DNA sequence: TGTGCCAGCAGCTTGCGCGGGAGCTACAATGAGCAGTTCTTC. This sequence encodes CASSLRGSYNEQFF.

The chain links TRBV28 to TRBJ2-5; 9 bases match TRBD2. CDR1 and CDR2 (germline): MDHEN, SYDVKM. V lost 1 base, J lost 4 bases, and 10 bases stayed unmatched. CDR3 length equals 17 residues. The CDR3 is CASSLLFGGRAGETQYF. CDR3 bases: TGTGCCAGCAGTTTATTATTCGGCGGGAGGGCCGGAGAGACCCAGTACTTC.

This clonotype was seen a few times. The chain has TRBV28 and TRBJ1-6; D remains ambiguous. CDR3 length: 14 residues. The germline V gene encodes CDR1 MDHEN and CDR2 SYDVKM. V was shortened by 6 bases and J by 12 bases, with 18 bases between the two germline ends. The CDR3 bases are TGTGCCAGCAGAGGGATGATCATACATGAACCCCTCCACTTT. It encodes CASRGMIIHEPLHF.

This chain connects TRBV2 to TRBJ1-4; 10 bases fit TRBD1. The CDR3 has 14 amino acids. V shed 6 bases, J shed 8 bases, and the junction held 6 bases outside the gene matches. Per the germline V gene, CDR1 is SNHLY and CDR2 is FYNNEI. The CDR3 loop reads CASSWTGGGEKLFF. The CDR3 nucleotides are TGTGCCAGCAGCTGGACAGGGGGAGGAGAAAAACTGTTTTTT.

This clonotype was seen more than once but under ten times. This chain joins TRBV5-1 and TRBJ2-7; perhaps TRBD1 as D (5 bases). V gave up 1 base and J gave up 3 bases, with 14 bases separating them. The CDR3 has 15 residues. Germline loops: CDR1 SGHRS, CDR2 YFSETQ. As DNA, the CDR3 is TGCGCCAGCAGCTTGAATTCAGGGTTCGGCTACGAGCAGTACTTC. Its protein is CASSLNSGFGYEQYF.

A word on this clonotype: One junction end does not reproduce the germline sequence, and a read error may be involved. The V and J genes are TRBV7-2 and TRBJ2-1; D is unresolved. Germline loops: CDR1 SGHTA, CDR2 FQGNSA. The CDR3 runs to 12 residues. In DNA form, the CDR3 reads TGTGCAAGCAACCAAGGGAACGGTGAGCAGTTCTTC. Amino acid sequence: CASNQGNGEQFF.

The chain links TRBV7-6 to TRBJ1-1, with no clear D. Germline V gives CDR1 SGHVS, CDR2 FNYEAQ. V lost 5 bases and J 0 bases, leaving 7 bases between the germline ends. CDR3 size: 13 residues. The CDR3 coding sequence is TGTGCCAGCAGCCCAGAGATGAACACTGAAGCTTTCTTT. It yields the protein CASSPEMNTEAFF.

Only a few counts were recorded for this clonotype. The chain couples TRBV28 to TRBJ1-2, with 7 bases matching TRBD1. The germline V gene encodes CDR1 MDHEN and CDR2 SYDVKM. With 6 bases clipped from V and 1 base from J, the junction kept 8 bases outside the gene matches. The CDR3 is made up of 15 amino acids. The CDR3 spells CASRPGQMFNYGYTF. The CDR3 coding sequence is TGTGCCAGCAGACCGGGACAGATGTTTAACTATGGCTACACCTTC.

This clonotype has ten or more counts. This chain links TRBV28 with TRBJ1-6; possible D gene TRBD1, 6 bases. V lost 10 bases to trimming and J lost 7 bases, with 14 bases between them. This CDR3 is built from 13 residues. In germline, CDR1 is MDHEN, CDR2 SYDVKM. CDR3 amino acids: CATRLGANSPLHF. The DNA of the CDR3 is TGTGCCACCCGTTTGGGGGCCAATTCACCCCTCCACTTT.

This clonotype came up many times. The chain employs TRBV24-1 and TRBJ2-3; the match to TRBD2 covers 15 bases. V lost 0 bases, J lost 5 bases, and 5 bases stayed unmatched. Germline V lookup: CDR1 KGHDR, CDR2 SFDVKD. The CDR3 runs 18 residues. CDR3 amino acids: CATSDLPGLAGGGDTQYF. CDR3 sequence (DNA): TGTGCCACCAGTGATTTGCCGGGACTAGCGGGAGGTGGAGATACGCAGTATTTT.